These 22 T cell receptor beta chains share one sample of origin, sequenced in a study of shared T cell receptors in the human thymus. Clones were sequenced by immunoSEQ multiplex PCR, and TCRdb holds only the in-frame ones, with some missing. The sample has approximately 730,000 clones, roughly 88% seen once. The same sample was also studied in work on human thymus T cells.

Sequencing was performed on thymocytes. The receptors originated from a girl less than two years old with a congenital heart defect.

The V and J genes are TRBV27 and TRBJ2-1; 12 bases are shared with TRBD2. Germline V gives CDR1 MNHEY, CDR2 SMNVEV (reference sequence). The V segment lost 4 bases and the J segment 2 bases; nucleotides outside the gene matches: 6. CDR3 length: 17 amino acids. The CDR3, as DNA: TGTGCCAGCAGTTCCCTTCTAGCGGGGGGGCCCTACAATGAGCAGTTCTTC. Translated, it gives CASSSLLAGGPYNEQFF.

The J gene is TRBJ1-2, the V gene TRBV5-1, with D unclear. V was pared by 2 bases and J by 7 bases, with 12 bases between. This CDR3 comprises 13 residues. Germline lookup yields CDR1 SGHRS and CDR2 YFSETQ. CDR3 nucleotide sequence: TGCGCCAGCAGCTTCCCCCGGCGACTTGGCTACACCTTC. This sequence encodes CASSFPRRLGYTF. Using reference TRBV5-1 and TRBJ1-2 for the parts outside the CDR3, the full variable domain is KAGVTQTPRYLIKTRGQQVTLSCSPISGHRSVSWYQQTPGQGLQFLFEYFSETQRNKGNFPGRFSGRQFSNSRSEMNVSTLELGDSALYLCASSFPRRLGYTFGSGTRLTVV.

The chain has TRBV29-1 and TRBJ1-3, with D perhaps TRBD1 (6 bases). The V and J ends lost 0 bases and 4 bases respectively, with 19 bases between them. Germline CDR1 SQVTM, CDR2 ANQGSEA. There are 17 residues in the CDR3. The CDR3 nucleotides are TGCAGCGTTGAAGAGGGACAAGACCGGTCGGAGGGAAACACCATATATTTT. It codes for CSVEEGQDRSEGNTIYF.

A word on this clone: Other DNA sequences from this sample encode an identical CDR3 as well. The chain combines TRBV6-6 with TRBJ2-7; 12 bases agree with TRBD1. After removal of 5 bases from V and 4 bases from J, the junction contained 3 bases not matched to a gene. The CDR3 extends over 14 amino acids. Per the germline V gene, CDR1 is MNHNY and CDR2 is SVGAGI (reference sequence). CDR3 DNA: TGTGCCAGCAGTCCGGGACAGGGGGCTTACGAGCAGTACTTC. It translates to CASSPGQGAYEQYF.

The chain employs TRBV4-3 and TRBJ1-1; no clear D gene. Germline lookup yields CDR1 LGHNA and CDR2 YSLEER. Trimming left V 1 base short and J 4 bases short, with 16 bases between. CDR3 length: 16 residues. The CDR3 nucleotides are TGCGCCAGCAGCCAAGTGAGGACGGGAGAGGCCACTGAAGCTTTCTTT. This encodes CASSQVRTGEATEAFF.

This clone was seen just once. The rearrangement joins TRBV27 to TRBJ1-2; 8 bases map to TRBD1. The germline CDR1 and CDR2 sequences are MNHEY and SMNVEV (reference sequence). Unmatched junction bases numbered 11, after V lost 5 bases and J lost 6 bases. There are 15 residues in the CDR3. The CDR3 DNA follows: TGTGCCAGCAGTCCTCATAACAGGGGGGTGGATGGCTACACCTTC. Its translation: CASSPHNRGVDGYTF.

V usage is TRBV12-5 and J usage is TRBJ1-5; perhaps TRBD1 as D (6 bases). Germline CDR1 reads LGHNT; CDR2 reads FRNRAP. V was trimmed by 5 bases and J by 3 bases, leaving 23 bases between them. The CDR3 loop spans 18 amino acids. This chain's CDR3 is CASGLTGRFVSVNQPQHF. The CDR3 bases are TGTGCTAGTGGTCTAACAGGGCGCTTCGTATCGGTCAATCAGCCCCAGCATTTT. The full variable domain, in which reference TRBV12-5 and TRBJ1-5 provide the parts outside the CDR3, is DARVTQTPRHKVTEMGQEVTMRCQPILGHNTVFWYRQTMMQGLELLAYFRNRAPLDDSGMPKDRFSAEMPDATLATLKIQPSEPRDSAVYFCASGLTGRFVSVNQPQHFGDGTRLSIL.

The chain combines TRBV7-9 with TRBJ2-1; no clear D. Trimming cost V 3 bases and J 10 bases, with 7 bases left between them. The CDR3 is made up of 11 amino acids. Germline lookup yields CDR1 SEHNR and CDR2 FQNEAQ (reference sequence). The CDR3 DNA follows: TGTGCCAGCAGCTTTCTTCCGGAGCAGTTCTTC. Amino acid sequence: CASSFLPEQFF.

The chain is built from TRBV6-5 and TRBJ1-2; D uncertain. The germline V gene encodes CDR1 MNHEY and CDR2 SVGAGI. V was trimmed by 8 bases and J by 6 bases, leaving 22 bases between them. The length of the CDR3 is 15 residues. CDR3 sequence: CASRDVKAGRHGYTF. Written as DNA, the CDR3 is TGTGCCAGCCGAGACGTTAAAGCAGGCCGGCATGGCTACACCTTC.

This clone was recorded only once. J is TRBJ1-2 and V is TRBV29-1; 7 nucleotides line up with TRBD1. CDR1 and CDR2 from the germline V gene are SQVTM and ANQGSEA. V dropped 6 bases and J dropped 5; count of bases not matched to a gene: 9. The CDR3 is made up of 13 amino acids. In nucleotides, the CDR3 is TGCAGCGTGAACAGGGGTGCAGGTTATGGCTACACCTTC. It yields the protein CSVNRGAGYGYTF.

A word on this clone: One end of the junction fails to match germline, which may point to a read error. The DNA of the CDR3 is TGTGCCAGCAGCTTGGATAGGGGGTTCCACTTC. Translated: CASSLDRGFHF. The chain is built from TRBV5-5 and TRBJ1-2; D is perhaps TRBD1 (6 bases). The germline V gene has CDR1 SGHKS and CDR2 YYEKEE (reference sequence). The CDR3 has 11 amino acids.

This sequence joins TRBV25-1 and TRBJ2-1; a weak D match, TRBD1 (5 bases). CDR1 is MGHDK, CDR2 SYGVNS, per germline. This CDR3 is 15 amino acids long. V dropped 0 bases and J dropped 5 bases, with 11 bases sitting between them. The DNA of the CDR3 is TGTGCCAGCAGTGAATATCCCAGGGCCCACAATGAGCAGTTCTTC. Translated: CASSEYPRAHNEQFF.

The chain has TRBV12-2 and TRBJ1-1; TRBD1, the table's D call, was not compared with the DNA. TRBV12-2 is a known pseudogene. This CDR3 has 20 residues. The CDR3 spells CASRLGGQGRCALSYTEAFF. CDR3 nucleotide sequence: TGTGCAAGTCGCTTAGGGGGACAGGGAAGGTGCGCCCTTTCGTACACTGAAGCTTTCTTT.

The chain combines TRBV19 with TRBJ1-1; D unclear. The CDR3 has 17 amino acids. CDR1 and CDR2 from the germline V gene are LNHDA and SQIVND (reference sequence). V lost 0 bases and J 8 bases, leaving 22 bases between the germline ends. The CDR3 spells CASSIDQAKGERGEAFF. CDR3 nucleotides: TGTGCCAGTAGTATAGATCAAGCCAAGGGAGAGCGGGGAGAAGCTTTCTTT.

There are a few counts of this clone. The gene calls are TRBV28 and TRBJ1-4, with 8 bases aligning to TRBD1. The CDR3 has 16 residues. After removal of 5 bases from V and 8 bases from J, the junction contained 13 bases not matched to a gene. Germline CDR1 is MDHEN and CDR2 is SYDVKM. The CDR3, as DNA: TGTGCCAGCAGTCCTGGGCCGACAGGGGAAAAGGAAAAACTGTTTTTT. It is translated as CASSPGPTGEKEKLFF.

The chain is built from TRBV28 and TRBJ2-2; D not certain. V was trimmed by 1 base and J by 6 bases, leaving 15 bases between them. The CDR3 runs 16 residues. CDR1 is MDHEN and CDR2 is SYDVKM in the germline V gene. The CDR3 DNA reads TGTGCCAGCAGTTTATCACACAGATGGTTCCCCGGGGAGCTGTTTTTT. It yields the protein CASSLSHRWFPGELFF.

This chain uses TRBV6-5 with TRBJ1-2; 7 nucleotides agree with TRBD1. V shed 5 bases and J 7 bases; nucleotides not matched to a gene: 4. CDR1 and CDR2 from the germline V gene are MNHEY and SVGAGI. This CDR3 has 12 residues. The CDR3 sequence: CASSNRGGGYTF. DNA of the CDR3: TGTGCCAGCAGTAACAGGGGAGGTGGCTACACCTTC.

The V gene is TRBV19, the J gene TRBJ1-2; D is possibly TRBD1 (6 bases). Germline lookup yields CDR1 LNHDA and CDR2 SQIVND (reference sequence). The CDR3 sequence is 16 residues long. Trimming removed 3 bases at V and 3 bases at J, with 17 bases between. The CDR3 reads CASSIRTAESYYGYTF. The CDR3 bases are TGTGCCAGTAGTATTAGGACAGCGGAAAGCTACTATGGCTACACCTTC.

V usage is TRBV10-3 and J usage is TRBJ2-1; perhaps TRBD1 as D (6 bases). CDR3 size: 15 residues. Trimming removed 8 bases from V and 6 bases from J, with 20 bases in between. Germline V gives CDR1 ENHRY, CDR2 SYGVKD. The CDR3, as DNA: TGTGCCATCGATATCCCAGGGGTCCGGGGCAATGAGCAGTTCTTC. Encoded protein: CAIDIPGVRGNEQFF.

The rearrangement joins TRBV4-1 to TRBJ1-5, with 7 bases matching TRBD1. Germline V gives CDR1 MGHRA, CDR2 YSYEKL. With 5 bases clipped from V and 0 bases from J, the junction kept 7 bases outside the gene matches. CDR3 length equals 16 residues. The CDR3 DNA reads as TGCGCCAGCAGCTCCCATGGACAGGCTAGCAATCAGCCCCAGCATTTT. It encodes CASSSHGQASNQPQHF.

V is TRBV19 and J is TRBJ2-1, with unresolved D. This CDR3 spans 14 amino acids. V lost 2 bases, J lost 9 bases, and 14 bases lay in between. CDR1 and CDR2 (germline): LNHDA, SQIVND (reference sequence). Written as DNA, the CDR3 is TGTGCCAGTAGTATACGACTTCCGTACGGTGAGCAGTTCTTC. Translated, it gives CASSIRLPYGEQFF.

The V gene is TRBV9, the J gene TRBJ1-2; D not resolved. CDR3 length: 14 amino acids. Germline-derived CDR1 and CDR2 are SGDLS and YYNGEE. V was clipped by 3 bases and J by 3 bases, with 12 bases between them. CDR3 sequence: CASSAHPTYYGYTF. CDR3 nucleotide sequence: TGTGCCAGCAGCGCCCACCCTACGTACTATGGCTACACCTTC. The variable domain in full, completed from reference TRBV9 and TRBJ1-2, reads DSGVTQTPKHLITATGQRVTLRCSPRSGDLSVYWYQQSLDQGLQFLIQYYNGEERAKGNILERFSAQQFPDLHSELNLSSLELGDSALYFCASSAHPTYYGYTFGSGTRLTVV.